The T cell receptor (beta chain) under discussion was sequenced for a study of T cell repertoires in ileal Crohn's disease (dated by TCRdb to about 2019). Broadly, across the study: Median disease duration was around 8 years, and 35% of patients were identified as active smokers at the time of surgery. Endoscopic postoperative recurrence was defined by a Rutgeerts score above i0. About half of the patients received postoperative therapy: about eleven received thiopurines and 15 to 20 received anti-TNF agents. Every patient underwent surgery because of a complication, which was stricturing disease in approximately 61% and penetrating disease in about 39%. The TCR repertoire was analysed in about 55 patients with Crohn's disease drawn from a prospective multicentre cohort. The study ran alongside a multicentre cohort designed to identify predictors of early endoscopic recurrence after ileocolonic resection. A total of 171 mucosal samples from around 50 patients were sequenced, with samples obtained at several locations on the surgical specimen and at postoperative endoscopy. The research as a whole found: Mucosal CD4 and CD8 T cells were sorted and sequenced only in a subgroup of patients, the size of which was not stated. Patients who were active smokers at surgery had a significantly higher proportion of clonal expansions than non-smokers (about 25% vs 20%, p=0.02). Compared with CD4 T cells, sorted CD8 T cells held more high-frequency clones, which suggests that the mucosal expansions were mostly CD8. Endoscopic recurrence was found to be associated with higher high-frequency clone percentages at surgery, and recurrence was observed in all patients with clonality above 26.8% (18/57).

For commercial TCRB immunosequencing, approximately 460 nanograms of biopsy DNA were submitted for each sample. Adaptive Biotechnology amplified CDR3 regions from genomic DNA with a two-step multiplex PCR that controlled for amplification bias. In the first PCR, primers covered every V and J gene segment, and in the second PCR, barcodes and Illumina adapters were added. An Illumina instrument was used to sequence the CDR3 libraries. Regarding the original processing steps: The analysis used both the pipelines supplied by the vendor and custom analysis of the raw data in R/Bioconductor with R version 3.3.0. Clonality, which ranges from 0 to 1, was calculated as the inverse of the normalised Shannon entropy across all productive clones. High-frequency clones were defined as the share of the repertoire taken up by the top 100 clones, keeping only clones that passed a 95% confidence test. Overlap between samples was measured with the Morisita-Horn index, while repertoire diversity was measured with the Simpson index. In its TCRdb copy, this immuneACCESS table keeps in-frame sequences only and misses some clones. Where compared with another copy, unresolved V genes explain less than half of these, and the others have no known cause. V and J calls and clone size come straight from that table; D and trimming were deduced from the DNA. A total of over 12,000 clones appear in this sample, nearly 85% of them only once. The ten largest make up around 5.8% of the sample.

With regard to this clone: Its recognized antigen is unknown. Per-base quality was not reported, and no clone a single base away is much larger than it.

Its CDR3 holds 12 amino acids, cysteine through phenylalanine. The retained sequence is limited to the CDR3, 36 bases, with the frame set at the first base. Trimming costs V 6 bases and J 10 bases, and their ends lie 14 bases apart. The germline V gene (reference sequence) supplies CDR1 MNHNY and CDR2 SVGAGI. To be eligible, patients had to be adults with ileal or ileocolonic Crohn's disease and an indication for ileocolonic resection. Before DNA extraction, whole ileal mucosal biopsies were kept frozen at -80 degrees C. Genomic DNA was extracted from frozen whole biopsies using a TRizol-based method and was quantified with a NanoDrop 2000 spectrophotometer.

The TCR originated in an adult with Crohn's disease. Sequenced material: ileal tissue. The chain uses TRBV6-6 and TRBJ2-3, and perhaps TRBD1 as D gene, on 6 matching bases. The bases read TGTGCCAGCAGGGAAAAGTGGGGGCCGCAGTATTTT. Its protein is CASREKWGPQYF.